These T cell receptor beta chains were read from a single sample in a study of T cells in Graves' hyperthyroidism and ophthalmopathy. Each CDR3 protein is one row after TCRdb ran MiXCR on the multiplex PCR reads. Among roughly 30,000 distinct CDR3 sequences, nearly 45% were seen once, and the ten largest hold 10%. The sample consisted of blood. These receptor sequences come from a woman under 40 with Graves' hyperthyroidism. Both conserved end residues are part of each CDR3.

J	V	CDR3
TRBJ1-6	TRBV12-3/TRBV12-4	CASSPTGTPLLHF
TRBJ2-1	TRBV7-6	CASSRTGNSYNEQFF
TRBJ1-5	TRBV5-1	CARPQPQHF
TRBJ2-2	TRBV19	CASSIEAGPNTGELFF
TRBJ2-3	TRBV7-2	CASSKGVDTQYF
TRBJ2-7	TRBV20-1	CSPRGPPDYEQYF
TRBJ2-5	TRBV20-1	CSALFTQETQYF
TRBJ2-5	TRBV19	CASSIDGPDRGGVETQYF
TRBJ1-3	TRBV5-1	CASSLGRTGNTIYF
TRBJ2-5	TRBV3-1	CASSQSTWTGETQYF
TRBJ1-2	TRBV29-1	CSVETGTEYGYTF
TRBJ2-2	TRBV5-1	CASSFVPGELFF
TRBJ1-5	TRBV15	CATTDRGRRGYSNQPQHF
TRBJ2-6	TRBV7-9	CASSSLVGTGANVLTF
TRBJ2-5	TRBV25-1	CASSLRLAGGQETQYF
TRBJ2-2	TRBV3-1	CASTLMPAGGNTGELFF
TRBJ2-3	TRBV15	CATSRGEGGDTQYF